The entry that follows covers one T cell receptor beta chain sequence. The sample is drawn from a study of cytomegalovirus exposure and HLA in healthy donors. The study ran its PCR with 60 Vbeta and 13 Jbeta primers. TCRdb keeps only in-frame clones here, not all; method: immunoSEQ multiplex PCR. The top ten clones hold approximately 31% of a sample with roughly 92,000 clones, 75% to 90% of them seen once. Germline CDR1 is SGHAT and CDR2 is FQNNGV. V was clipped by 1 base and J by 6 bases; unmatched bases: 5. This CDR3 is built from 15 residues. The receptor comes from a middle-aged man in good health and CMV-seropositive. The V call is TRBV11-2, the J call TRBJ2-1; 8 nucleotides line up with TRBD2. The sequencing sample was made of PBMCs. CDR3 nucleotides: TGTGCCAGCAGCTTAGTGGCGACTAGCGTCAATGAGCAGTTCTTC. Translated, it gives CASSLVATSVNEQFF. Full variable domain (missing parts from reference TRBV11-2 and TRBJ2-1): EAGVAQSPRYKIIEKRQSVAFWCNPISGHATLYWYQQILGQGPKLLIQFQNNGVVDDSQLPKDRFSAERLKGVDSTLKIQPAKLEDSAVYLCASSLVATSVNEQFFGPGTRLTVL.